This T cell receptor (beta chain) emerged from a study of T cell responses to AZD1222 COVID-19 vaccine. The germline V gene has CDR1 MDHEN and CDR2 SYDVKM. V shed 5 bases and J 0 bases; nucleotides not matched to a gene: 4. The length of the CDR3 is 14 residues. TCRdb's copy holds only in-frame clones and misses some; the assay was immunoSEQ multiplex PCR. The table includes around 80,000 clones, approximately 83% detected once. The material sequenced was peripheral blood, taken 28 days after the second AZD1222 dose. This sequence joins TRBV28 and TRBJ2-7; TRBD1 aligns across 7 bases. The TCR comes from an adult who received the AZD1222 COVID-19 vaccine. The CDR3 nucleotides are TGTGCCAGCAGTCTGGGGACAGTCTCCTACGAGCAGTACTTC. This translates into CASSLGTVSYEQYF.